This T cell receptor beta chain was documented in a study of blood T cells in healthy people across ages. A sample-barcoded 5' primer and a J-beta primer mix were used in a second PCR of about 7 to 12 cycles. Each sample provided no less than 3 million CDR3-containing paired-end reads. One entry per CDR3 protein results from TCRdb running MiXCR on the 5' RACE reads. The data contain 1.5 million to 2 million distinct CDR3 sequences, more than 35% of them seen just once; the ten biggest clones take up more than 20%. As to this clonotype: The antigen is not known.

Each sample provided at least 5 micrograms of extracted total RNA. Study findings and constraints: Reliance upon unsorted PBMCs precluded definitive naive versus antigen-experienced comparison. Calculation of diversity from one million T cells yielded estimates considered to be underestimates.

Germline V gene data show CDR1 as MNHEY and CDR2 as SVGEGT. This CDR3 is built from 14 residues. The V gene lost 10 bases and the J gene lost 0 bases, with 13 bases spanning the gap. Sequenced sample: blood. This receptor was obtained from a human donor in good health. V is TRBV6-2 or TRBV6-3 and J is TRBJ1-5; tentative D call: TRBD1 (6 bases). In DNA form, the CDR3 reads TGTGCCACCTCAGGGGTCCTTAGCAATCAGCCCCAGCATTTT. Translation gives CATSGVLSNQPQHF.